Following are 5 T cell receptor beta chains from one sample sequenced in a study of blood T cell repertoires in COVID-19. Assay: immunoSEQ multiplex PCR; the TCRdb copy retains only in-frame clones and omits some. In the table there are around 500,000 clones, around nine tenths of which are singletons. The sample was PBMCs or T cells enriched from blood (not recorded which). The source is a woman between 40 and 55 years old who had recovered from COVID-19.

The rearrangement links TRBV6-5 to TRBJ2-7; possibly TRBD1 for D (5 bases). The germline V gene encodes CDR1 MNHEY and CDR2 SVGAGI. Trimming took off 8 bases at V and 3 bases at J, with 17 bases between the two ends. The CDR3 is made up of 14 amino acids. CDR3 protein: CASGPYQGYYEQYF. The CDR3 region has the DNA TGTGCCAGCGGCCCGTACCAGGGATACTACGAGCAGTACTTC.

This chain uses TRBV27 with TRBJ2-1; D is unresolved. V was trimmed by 7 bases and J by 0 bases, leaving 13 bases between them. Germline CDR1 and CDR2: MNHEY and SMNVEV (reference sequence). CDR3 length: 15 residues. This chain's CDR3 is CASMPSAYSYNEQFF. The CDR3 DNA reads TGTGCCAGCATGCCTTCCGCGTACTCCTACAATGAGCAGTTCTTC.

This chain links TRBV27 with TRBJ1-1; 7 bases fit TRBD1. Trimming took 8 bases from V and 5 from J; bases not matched to a gene: 8. Germline CDR1 MNHEY, CDR2 SMNVEV (reference sequence). The CDR3 is 13 amino acids. DNA of the CDR3: TGTGCCAGCGGGGGACAGAGTGGGACTGAAGCTTTCTTT. Its translation: CASGGQSGTEAFF.

V usage is TRBV10-3 and J usage is TRBJ1-1; D perhaps matches TRBD1 (5 bases). In germline, CDR1 is ENHRY, CDR2 SYGVKD. Trimming stripped 2 bases from V and 1 base from J, with 14 bases between. The CDR3 spans 16 residues. CDR3 sequence (DNA): TGTGCCATCAGTGAGAACCAGGGCGTGTGGAACACTGAAGCTTTCTTT. Its protein product is CAISENQGVWNTEAFF.

The V and J genes are TRBV4-1 and TRBJ1-4; 9 nucleotides line up with TRBD1. This CDR3 comprises 15 residues. Germline assignment: CDR1 MGHRA and CDR2 YSYEKL. V was pared by 5 bases and J by 4 bases, with 5 bases of the junction left unmatched. The CDR3 coding sequence is TGCGCCAGCAGCTTCGGGGACAGGGATAATGAAAAACTGTTTTTT. This translates into CASSFGDRDNEKLFF.